This T cell receptor beta chain was documented in a study of T-cell reconstitution after alpha-beta-depleted transplantation in children. There are 13 residues in the CDR3. Trimming pared 9 bases from V and 5 bases from J, leaving 18 bases between. Germline CDR1 is SGHRS and CDR2 is YFSETQ. This clonotype appeared a few times. During its preparation, the TCRbeta library received unique molecular identifiers. Using its own MiXCR run on the PCR reads, TCRdb lists one record per CDR3 protein. The sample has some 600,000 distinct CDR3 sequences, approximately 17% seen once. This TCR came from a human donor who donated a stem cell graft to a child with acute myeloid leukemia. This specimen consisted of PBMCs from the stem cell graft donor, obtained from the stem cell graft. This sequence joins TRBV5-1 and TRBJ2-7, with D perhaps TRBD1 or TRBD2 (5 bases each). In DNA, the CDR3 is TGCGCCATACCGGGACCGCTGAGGGACGAGCAGTACTTC. It codes for CAIPGPLRDEQYF.